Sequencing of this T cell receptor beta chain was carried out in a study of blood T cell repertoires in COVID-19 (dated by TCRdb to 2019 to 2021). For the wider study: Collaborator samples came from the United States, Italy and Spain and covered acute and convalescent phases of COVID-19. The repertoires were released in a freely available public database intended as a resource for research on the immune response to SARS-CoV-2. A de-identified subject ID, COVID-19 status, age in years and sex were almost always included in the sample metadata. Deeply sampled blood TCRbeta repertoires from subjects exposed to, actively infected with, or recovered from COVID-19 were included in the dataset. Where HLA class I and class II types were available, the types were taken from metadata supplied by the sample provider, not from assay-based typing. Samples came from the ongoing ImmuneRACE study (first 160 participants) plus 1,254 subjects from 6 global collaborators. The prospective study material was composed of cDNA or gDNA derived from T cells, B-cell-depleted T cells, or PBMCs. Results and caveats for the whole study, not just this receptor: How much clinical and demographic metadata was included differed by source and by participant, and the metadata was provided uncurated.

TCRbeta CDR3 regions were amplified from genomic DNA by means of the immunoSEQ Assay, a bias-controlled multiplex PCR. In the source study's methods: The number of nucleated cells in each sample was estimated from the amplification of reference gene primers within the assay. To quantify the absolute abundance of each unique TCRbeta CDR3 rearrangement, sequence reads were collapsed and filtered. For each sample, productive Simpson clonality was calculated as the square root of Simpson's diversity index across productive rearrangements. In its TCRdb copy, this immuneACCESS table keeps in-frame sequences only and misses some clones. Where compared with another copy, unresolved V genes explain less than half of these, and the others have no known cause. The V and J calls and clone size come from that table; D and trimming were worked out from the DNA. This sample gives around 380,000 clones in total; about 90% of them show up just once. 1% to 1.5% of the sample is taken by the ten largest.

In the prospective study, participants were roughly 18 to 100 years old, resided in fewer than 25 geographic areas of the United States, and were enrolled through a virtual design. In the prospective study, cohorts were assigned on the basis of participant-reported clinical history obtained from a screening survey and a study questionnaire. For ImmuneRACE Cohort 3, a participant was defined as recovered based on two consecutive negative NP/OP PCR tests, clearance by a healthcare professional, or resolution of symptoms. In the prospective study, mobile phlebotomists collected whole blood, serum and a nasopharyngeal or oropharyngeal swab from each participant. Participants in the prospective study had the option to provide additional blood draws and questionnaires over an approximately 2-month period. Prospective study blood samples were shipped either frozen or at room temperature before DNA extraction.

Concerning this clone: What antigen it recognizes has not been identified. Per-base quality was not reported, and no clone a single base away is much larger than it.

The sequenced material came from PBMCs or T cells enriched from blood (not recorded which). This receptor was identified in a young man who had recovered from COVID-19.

The DNA sequence is as follows: TGCGCCAGCAGCCAGGGACCGACAGGGGGTTACGAGCAGTACTTC. It translates as CASSQGPTGGYEQYF. The rearranged chain carries TRBV4-3 and TRBJ2-7, with 9 bases aligning to TRBD1. CDR1 is given as LGHNA and CDR2 as YSLEER, both from the germline V gene. The CDR3 goes from the cysteine to the phenylalanine over 15 residues. Only the CDR3 region is kept as DNA, spanning 45 bases read in frame from base 1. V and J are trimmed by 3 bases and 4 bases, and the gene matches miss 7 bases of the junction.